This TCR beta chain was obtained from a study of T cells after yellow fever vaccination. The overall study: Low-cell-number fractions were prepared with SMART-Seq v4 Ultra Low Input.

Regarding the study as a whole: Researchers report a weaker secondary response that nonetheless peaked faster, day 5 versus 15. Of the clonotypes, a small share occurred in both CD4 and CD8 compartments.

About this clonotype: Its antigen is undetermined.

TCR cDNA, made by 5'RACE template switching, carried an added universal primer site and UMIs. One entry per CDR3 protein, called by TCRdb with MiXCR from the 5' RACE reads. The sample carries about 330,000 distinct CDR3 sequences, approximately 4% recorded once. Germline lookup yields CDR1 MNHEY and CDR2 SVGEGT. Trimming took off 5 bases at V and 0 bases at J, with 13 bases between the two ends. This CDR3 contains 15 residues. The chain recombines TRBV6-2 or TRBV6-3 with TRBJ2-5; D unresolved. This clonotype was obtained from a young man who received the YFV17D yellow fever vaccine. Sequenced here: PBMCs, sampled 5 days after the yellow fever booster vaccination. CDR3 region: CASSRDKRNQETQYF. In nucleotides, the CDR3 is TGTGCCAGCAGTAGAGACAAGCGAAACCAAGAGACCCAGTACTTC.